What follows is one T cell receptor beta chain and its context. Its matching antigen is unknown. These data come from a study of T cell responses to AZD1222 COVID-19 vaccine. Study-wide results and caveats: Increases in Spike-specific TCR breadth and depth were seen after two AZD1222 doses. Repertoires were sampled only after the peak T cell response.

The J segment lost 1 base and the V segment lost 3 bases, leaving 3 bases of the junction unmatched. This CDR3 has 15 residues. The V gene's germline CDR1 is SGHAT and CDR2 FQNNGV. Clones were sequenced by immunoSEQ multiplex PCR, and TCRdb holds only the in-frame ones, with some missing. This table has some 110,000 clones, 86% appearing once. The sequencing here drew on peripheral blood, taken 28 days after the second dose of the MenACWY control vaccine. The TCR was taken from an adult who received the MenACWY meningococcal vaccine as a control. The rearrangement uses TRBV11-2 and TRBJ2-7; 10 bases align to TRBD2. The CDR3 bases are TGTGCCAGCAGCTTCTGGACTAGCGGATCCTACGAGCAGTACTTC. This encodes CASSFWTSGSYEQYF.